This TCR beta chain originates from a study of T-cell memory formation after mild COVID-19. Study outcomes and limitations: Researchers found some responding clones in pre-infection memory, a sign that cross-reactive memory joined.

CDR3 length equals 16 residues. The V end lost 1 base, the J end lost 5 bases, and 17 bases lay between the germline ends. Only a few counts were recorded for this clonotype. Its antigen is not identified. A single record per CDR3 protein comes from TCRdb applying MiXCR to the 5' RACE reads. The table includes tens of thousands of distinct CDR3 sequences, 20% to 25% detected once. V gene TRBV12-3 or TRBV12-4 combines with J gene TRBJ2-5, with D perhaps matching TRBD1 (6 bases). The TCR comes from a man aged 18 to 30 who had mild COVID-19 (a few samples of this study predate the infection). Cell type and time point are not known. The sequenced material came from PBMCs or a T cell subset sorted from them (not recorded which). The CDR3 DNA sequence: TGTGCCAGCAGTTTAGAGCAAGGCAGGGGTCGTGAGACCCAGTACTTC. Translation: CASSLEQGRGRETQYF.